Following are 12 T cell receptor beta chains from one sample sequenced in a study of sequential checkpoint blockade in melanoma. This table comes from immunoSEQ multiplex PCR, and its TCRdb copy is limited to in-frame clones, with some not included. The sample contains about 710 clones, 18% of which appear only once. Stated treatment: randomized to nivolumab then ipilimumab (arm A) or the reverse (arm B). The material was tumor tissue (inferred from file names), obtained from a patient given nivolumab and ipilimumab in sequence. All receptors come from a human donor with melanoma.

By proportion, this clone is medium-sized (0.01 to 0.1%). The chain couples TRBV11-3 to TRBJ2-2; no clear D gene. The CDR3 loop spans 14 amino acids. Deletions cut 3 bases from V and 7 bases from J, with 12 bases between. Germline-derived CDR1 and CDR2 are SGHNT and YENEEA. CDR3 loop: CASSLWNEVGELFF. CDR3 bases: TGTGCCAGCAGCTTGTGGAACGAGGTCGGGGAGCTGTTTTTT.

This clone has only a few counts. The rearrangement joins TRBV4-1 to TRBJ1-2; D is unclear. The germline V and J ends were trimmed by 2 bases and 4 bases, with 8 bases remaining between them. Per the germline V gene, CDR1 is MGHRA and CDR2 is YSYEKL. CDR3 size: 13 residues. The CDR3 sequence: CASSQLGLYGYTF. The CDR3 DNA sequence: TGCGCCAGCAGCCAACTGGGCCTCTATGGCTACACCTTC.

V gene TRBV6-1 combines with J gene TRBJ2-2; 9 bases map to TRBD1. Germline loops: CDR1 MNHNS, CDR2 SASEGT. V was pared by 1 base and J by 6 bases, with 6 bases of the junction left unmatched. The CDR3 is 16 amino acids. In nucleotides, the CDR3 is TGTGCCAGCAGTGAAGACCGGGACAGGGATCCCGGGGAGCTGTTTTTT. It encodes CASSEDRDRDPGELFF.

This clone ranks as large (0.1 to 1%). The chain uses TRBV9 and TRBJ2-1; 9 positions match TRBD1. The length of the CDR3 is 15 residues. Germline V gene data show CDR1 as SGDLS and CDR2 as YYNGEE. V dropped 6 bases and J dropped 8; count of bases not matched to a gene: 12. In DNA form, the CDR3 reads TGTGCCAGCACATTCCGGGACAGGGTAGCCGATGAGCAGTTCTTC. Protein product: CASTFRDRVADEQFF. Drawing the rest from reference TRBV9 and TRBJ2-1, the complete variable domain is DSGVTQTPKHLITATGQRVTLRCSPRSGDLSVYWYQQSLDQGLQFLIQYYNGEERAKGNILERFSAQQFPDLHSELNLSSLELGDSALYFCASTFRDRVADEQFFGPGTRLTVL.

The genes are TRBV28 and TRBJ2-3; D possibly uses TRBD1 or TRBD2 (5 bases each). V lost 4 bases and J 2 bases, leaving 19 bases between the germline ends. This CDR3 is built from 17 residues. Germline V gene sequence: CDR1 MDHEN, CDR2 SYDVKM. The CDR3 protein is CASSSEVEGHYTDTQYF. For the CDR3, the DNA is TGTGCCAGCAGTTCCGAGGTTGAGGGGCACTACACAGATACGCAGTATTTT.

The gene calls are TRBV18 and TRBJ1-2, with 7 positions matching TRBD1. Germline lookup yields CDR1 KGHSH and CDR2 LQKENI. V was pared by 3 bases and J by 6 bases, with 4 bases of the junction left unmatched. The CDR3 extends over 13 amino acids. CDR3 nucleotides: TGTGCCAGCTCACCGAGAACAGGGGATGGCTACACCTTC. Its translation: CASSPRTGDGYTF.

The rearrangement links TRBV19 to TRBJ1-1, with 9 bases matching TRBD1. The V and J ends lost 4 bases and 2 bases, in that order; junction bases with no gene match: 5. The germline CDR1 and CDR2 sequences are LNHDA and SQIVND (reference sequence). The CDR3 covers 15 residues. CDR3 sequence (DNA): TGTGCCAGTAGTAGCCGGACAGGGGCAAACACTGAAGCTTTCTTT. Residues: CASSSRTGANTEAFF.

The chain combines TRBV30 with TRBJ1-5; no firm D call. V lost 0 bases and J lost 6, with 9 bases in between. The CDR3 is 13 residues long. The V gene's germline CDR1 is GTSNPN and CDR2 SVGIG (reference sequence). CDR3 sequence reads: CAWSVESSQPQHF. DNA of the CDR3: TGTGCCTGGAGTGTAGAAAGTAGTCAGCCCCAGCATTTT.

The chain uses TRBV29-1 and TRBJ2-7; D is possibly TRBD2 (6 bases). The germline V and J ends were trimmed by 2 bases and 2 bases, with 19 bases remaining between them. The germline V gene encodes CDR1 SQVTM and CDR2 ANQGSEA. The CDR3 covers 16 residues. The CDR3 nucleotides read TGCAGCGTTGAAAAGGGAAGCGGAGGGCATCCCTACGAGCAGTACTTC. This sequence encodes CSVEKGSGGHPYEQYF.

Only a few counts were recorded for this clone. The chain uses TRBV6-8 and TRBJ2-7; the D gene is possibly TRBD1 (6 bases). This CDR3 has 13 residues. From germline, CDR1 is MNHGY and CDR2 SAAAGT. V was pared by 6 bases and J by 7 bases, with 16 bases between. The CDR3 here is CASSTTGAWEQYF. DNA of the CDR3: TGTGCCAGCAGCACGACAGGTGCGTGGGAGCAGTACTTC.

This clone is large in the sample. The chain couples TRBV15 to TRBJ1-5, with a tentative D call TRBD1 (5 bases). With 5 bases removed from V and 2 bases from J, the gap between germline ends came to 10 bases. The CDR3 totals 14 residues. CDR1 LNHNV and CDR2 YYDKDF come from the germline V gene (reference sequence). The chain's CDR3 is CATSGGRRNQPQHF. In DNA form, the CDR3 reads TGTGCCACCAGCGGGGGACGGCGCAATCAGCCCCAGCATTTT.

This clone is labeled as medium-sized. The chain couples TRBV11-3 to TRBJ2-5, with 9 bases fitting TRBD1. Per the germline V gene, CDR1 is SGHNT and CDR2 is YENEEA. The CDR3 runs 16 residues. V shed 5 bases, J shed 1 base, and the junction held 8 bases outside the gene matches. CDR3 sequence reads: CASSKPGTGIQETQYF. The CDR3 DNA is TGTGCCAGCAGCAAACCCGGGACAGGGATCCAAGAGACCCAGTACTTC.